Listed below are T cell receptor beta chains from one sample, sequenced in a study of cytomegalovirus exposure and HLA in healthy donors. TCRdb's copy holds only in-frame clones and misses some; the assay was immunoSEQ multiplex PCR. Across tens of thousands of clones, the top ten clones capture about 4.5% of the sample. Sequenced material: PBMCs. The source is a woman aged 40 to 55 in good health and CMV-seropositive. The CDR3 runs from the conserved cysteine through the conserved F or W. A D gene is named only where the DNA matches it firmly.

J gene: TRBJ1-1
D gene: -
V gene: TRBV30
CDR3 DNA: TGTGCCTGGAGTGTACTTAAGTCGTTGAACACTGAAGCTTTCTTT
CDR3 protein: CAWSVLKSLNTEAFF

J gene: TRBJ1-6
D gene: -
V gene: TRBV14
CDR3 DNA: TGTGCCAGCAGCCAAGACGAGGGAAGGCTCCACTTT
CDR3 protein: CASSQDEGRLHF

J gene: TRBJ2-1
D gene: -
V gene: TRBV13
CDR3 DNA: TGTGCCAGCAGCCCGGTTAACTGGAATGAGCAGTTCTTC
CDR3 protein: CASSPVNWNEQFF

J gene: TRBJ2-1
D gene: TRBD2
V gene: TRBV5-1
CDR3 DNA: TGCGCCAGCAGCTTGGCCCGCACTAGCGGGAATGAGCAGTTCTTC
CDR3 protein: CASSLARTSGNEQFF

J gene: TRBJ2-3
D gene: TRBD2
V gene: TRBV9
CDR3 DNA: TGTGCCAGCAGCGTAGGTACCAGCGGGAGCGTAGATACGCAGTATTTT
CDR3 protein: CASSVGTSGSVDTQYF

J gene: TRBJ1-5
D gene: -
V gene: TRBV27
CDR3 DNA: TGTGCCAGCAGTTCTGCGCCCCCGGGTCCACCCACCAATCAGCCCCAGCATTTT
CDR3 protein: CASSSAPPGPPTNQPQHF

J gene: TRBJ1-2
D gene: TRBD1
V gene: TRBV7-6
CDR3 DNA: TGTGCCAGCAGCTTGGGACAGGGGGCTGGCTACACCTTC
CDR3 protein: CASSLGQGAGYTF

J gene: TRBJ1-4
D gene: TRBD1
V gene: TRBV5-1
CDR3 DNA: TGCGCCAGCAGCTTCGGACAGGGTGGTTTCTCTAATGAAAAACTGTTTTTT
CDR3 protein: CASSFGQGGFSNEKLFF

J gene: TRBJ2-3
D gene: -
V gene: TRBV5-1
CDR3 DNA: TGCGCCAGCAGCTTGGGTGGGGGCTCGGCAGATACGCAGTATTTT
CDR3 protein: CASSLGGGSADTQYF

J gene: TRBJ1-4
D gene: TRBD1
V gene: TRBV2
CDR3 DNA: TGTGCCAGCAGAAGGGACAGGGAAGATGAAAAACTGTTTTTT
CDR3 protein: CASRRDREDEKLFF

J gene: TRBJ1-4
D gene: -
V gene: TRBV5-6
CDR3 DNA: TGTGCCAGCAGCTTGAGGCAGGGCCACGCGGAGGGACTGTTTTTT
CDR3 protein: CASSLRQGHAEGLFF

J gene: TRBJ2-7
D gene: TRBD1
V gene: TRBV5-6
CDR3 DNA: TGTGCCAGCAGCTGGGGACAGGGGGGAGGCGAGCAGTACTTC
CDR3 protein: CASSWGQGGGEQYF

J gene: TRBJ1-3
D gene: -
V gene: TRBV2
CDR3 DNA: TGTGCCAGCCAGGGAAACACCATATATTTT
CDR3 protein: CASQGNTIYF

J gene: TRBJ1-1
D gene: TRBD1
V gene: TRBV6-5
CDR3 DNA: TGTGCCAGCAGTTACGGTAGGGGGCAGCGTACTGAAGCTTTCTTT
CDR3 protein: CASSYGRGQRTEAFF

J gene: TRBJ1-4
D gene: TRBD1
V gene: TRBV15
CDR3 DNA: TGTGCCACCGGGACAGGGGAGTCAACTAATGAAAAACTGTTTTTT
CDR3 protein: CATGTGESTNEKLFF

J gene: TRBJ2-2
D gene: -
V gene: TRBV15
CDR3 DNA: TGTGCCACCAGCAATCCCTTTAGGCTAGCGAAGAACACCGGGGAGCTGTTTTTT
CDR3 protein: CATSNPFRLAKNTGELFF

J gene: TRBJ2-7
D gene: -
V gene: TRBV7-8
CDR3 DNA: TGTGCCAGCAGGGCAGGGTCCTACGAGCAGTACTTC
CDR3 protein: CASRAGSYEQYF

J gene: TRBJ2-7
D gene: -
V gene: TRBV29-1
CDR3 DNA: TGCAGCGTCCACGGACTCTCCTACGAGCAGTACTTC
CDR3 protein: CSVHGLSYEQYF

J gene: TRBJ2-7
D gene: -
V gene: TRBV6-1
CDR3 DNA: TGTGCCAGCAGTATTAGCTCCTACGAGCAGTACTTC
CDR3 protein: CASSISSYEQYF

J gene: TRBJ1-2
D gene: -
V gene: TRBV7-2
CDR3 DNA: TGTGCCAGCAGCTTAGCTACCAGGAACACTGGAACGCGAGGCTACACCTTC
CDR3 protein: CASSLATRNTGTRGYTF

J gene: TRBJ2-3
D gene: TRBD2
V gene: TRBV4-1
CDR3 DNA: TGCGCCAGCAGCCCGGTAGGGGCGGGAGGGGGCGGAACAGATACGCAGTATTTT
CDR3 protein: CASSPVGAGGGGTDTQYF

J gene: TRBJ1-4
D gene: TRBD1
V gene: TRBV15
CDR3 DNA: TGTGCCACCAGCAGAATGACGGGACAGAAATTTGCAACTAATGAAAAACTGTTTTTT
CDR3 protein: CATSRMTGQKFATNEKLFF